This T cell receptor (beta chain) was documented in a study of cytomegalovirus exposure and HLA in healthy donors. The wider study: The 95 to 150 validation repertoires used a platform that matched the one used for the approximately 690 first-cohort repertoires, as a later analysis reported. Overall study findings and caveats: One later analysis, an examination of the 120 validation repertoires, found that first-cohort TCR clusters tended to co-occur in them. 164 TCR beta chains were listed as cytomegalovirus-associated. Three CMV-associated chains proved CMV antigen-specific in vitro.

Details on this clone: Its antigen is unidentified.

Unmatched junction bases numbered 7, after V lost 0 bases and J lost 6 bases. The CDR3 spans 16 residues. Germline assignment: CDR1 LGHNA and CDR2 YSLEER. Sequencing was performed with immunoSEQ multiplex PCR; in TCRdb, only in-frame clones are kept and a portion is missing. The data show more than 300,000 clones, roughly 90% seen once. This chain joins TRBV4-3 and TRBJ2-7, with 11 positions matching TRBD2. Sequenced sample: PBMCs. The sequence was collected from a woman under 30 in good health and CMV-seronegative. The CDR3: CASSQDRSGRASEQYF. The CDR3 DNA follows: TGCGCCAGCAGCCAAGATCGTAGCGGGAGGGCTTCCGAGCAGTACTTC.